The following is a T cell receptor (beta chain) sequence with its context. Its antigen is not known. The entry originates in a study of fetal regulatory T cell absence and autoimmunity. Study observations and caveats: Pancreas TCRs were oligoclonally enriched versus cord blood, some clones over 95-fold.

The method was immunoSEQ multiplex PCR; TCRdb's version includes in-frame clones alone and lacks a portion of them. The profile covers 95,000 to 100,000 clones, with 55% to 75% appearing a single time and 1.5% to 2% taken by the ten largest. The germline CDR1 and CDR2 sequences are GTSNPN and SVGIG (reference sequence). This CDR3 comprises 15 residues. V lost 0 bases to trimming and J lost 0 bases, with 11 bases between them. This sequence originates from a male donor with IPEX syndrome. This chain connects TRBV30 to TRBJ1-1; perhaps TRBD1 as D (6 bases). The sample comprised pancreas tissue. CDR3 DNA: TGTGCCTGGAGTGTCGCTGACAGGATGAACACTGAAGCTTTCTTT. The encoded protein is CAWSVADRMNTEAFF.